This T cell receptor beta chain is from a study of OX40 agonist ivuxolimab in advanced cancers. Regarding the complete study: Ivuxolimab was an agonistic, fully human IgG2 monoclonal antibody directed against OX40 (CD134), a costimulatory receptor. Intravenous ivuxolimab was administered to patients every 2 weeks at six dose levels: 0.01, 0.1, 0.3, 1.5, 3 and 10 mg/kg. Among the roughly 52 dose-escalation patients, 19 had hepatocellular carcinoma, roughly 15 melanoma, 9 renal cell carcinoma and 9 head and neck cancer. In the dose-escalation cohort, roughly 82% of patients were male, and the mean age was 60 years with a range of roughly 23 to 79. Patients were allowed to have had prior anti-PD-1, anti-PD-L1 or anti-CTLA-4 therapy, and approximately 40% of the dose-escalation patients had been treated with checkpoint inhibitors. Partial responses occurred in three dose-escalation patients, of whom one had hepatocellular carcinoma and two had cutaneous melanoma. Peripheral TCRbeta sequencing was intended to test whether TCR sequence diversity was altered and clonal T-cell expansion was caused by ivuxolimab. The paper covers the monotherapy dose-escalation part of the phase I ivuxolimab trial, which included N of about 50 patients.

Genomic DNA was extracted from sorted cells for sequencing of the TCRbeta CDR3 region. The immunoSEQ Assay was used for sequencing of TCRbeta CDR3 regions. Here the immuneACCESS table is served through TCRdb, limited to in-frame sequences with V and J called. Missing clones are a known gap in these copies; in checked studies unresolved V genes cover under half, and the rest lacks a known reason. For this sample there are about 84,000 clones; 85% appear just once. Over 0.2% of the sample is taken by the ten largest. The investigation overall reported the following: After ivuxolimab, expanded clones were on average more numerous among CD8+ T cells than among CD4+ T cells. Low levels of normalized T-cell clonal expansion were also seen in some patients who did not respond. At doses of 0.1 to 3.0 mg/kg, clonal expansion of both CD4+ and CD8+ blood T cells was observed from baseline to week 6. Partial responders in the 0.1-3.0 mg/kg groups had among the lowest normalized peripheral clonal expansion, especially among CD8+ T cells. The antigen specificity of the clonally expanded peripheral T cells was not determined.

With regard to this clone: Its antigen remains unidentified. No base quality values were provided; no much bigger clone lies one nucleotide off.

The trial excluded patients who had a history of autoimmune disease or were on systemic immunosuppression. Peripheral blood for TCR sequencing was collected from all dose cohorts at baseline, on cycle 4 day 1, and on cycle 7 day 1. The samples were taken from a phase I, first-in-human, multicenter, open-label dose-escalation trial of ivuxolimab. Adults with locally advanced or metastatic melanoma, renal cell, hepatocellular, or head and neck squamous cell carcinoma were enrolled in the trial. Before TCR sequencing, CD4+ T cells and CD8+ T cells from peripheral blood were sorted into separate populations. The sequence came from an adult with an advanced solid tumor such as melanoma, head and neck, liver or kidney cancer. The starting material was CD4+ or CD8+ T cells sorted from blood, obtained in a trial of the OX40 agonist ivuxolimab.

CDR3 region: CASSLGLAGGSETQYF. The DNA reads as follows: TGTGCCAGTAGCTTGGGGCTGGCGGGAGGGTCGGAGACCCAGTACTTC. Here the chain combines TRBV19 and TRBJ2-5, with 9 middle bases fitting TRBD2. CDR1 and CDR2, looked up from the germline V gene (reference sequence), are LNHDA and SQIVND. Counted from cysteine to phenylalanine, this CDR3 has 16 amino acids. Of the read, only the CDR3 DNA is kept; its 48 bases are in frame from base 1. Ends trimmed: V by 6 bases, J by 5 bases; bases unmatched to a gene: 13.